These 18 T cell receptor beta chains originate from one sample sequenced in a study of human T cells and chemical hapten exposure. The time point was: patch test 3, about 24 weeks after DPC sensitization. Treatment described: therapeutic diphenylcyclopropenone sensitization with weekly scalp DPC. Each CDR3 protein gets one entry after TCRdb re-called the RACE reads with MiXCR. The sample includes over 65,000 distinct CDR3 sequences, 11% of them seen just once. This specimen consisted of whole blood, obtained in connection with sensitization to the hapten diphenylcyclopropenone (DPC). Receptors were obtained from a woman aged 45 to 65 with alopecia areata. Some clones in this sample may be carry-over from other donors' samples.

V and J are TRBV2 and TRBJ1-2; D is unclear. CDR3 length: 16 amino acids. Germline CDR1 and CDR2: SNHLY and FYNNEI. The germline V and J ends were trimmed by 3 bases and 4 bases, with 18 bases remaining between them. CDR3 nucleotide sequence: TGTGCCAGCAGTGAGAGGTCCAGAACATTTTCCTATGGCTACACCTTC. Protein product: CASSERSRTFSYGYTF. The whole variable domain, filled in from reference TRBV2 and TRBJ1-2, reads EPEVTQTPSHQVTQMGQEVILRCVPISNHLYFYWYRQILGQKVEFLVSFYNNEISEKSEIFDDQFSVERPDGSNFTLKIRSTKLEDSAMYFCASSERSRTFSYGYTFGSGTRLTVV.

This clonotype turned up a few times. The V and J genes are TRBV20-1 and TRBJ1-5; no reliable D call. Germline CDR1 and CDR2: DFQATT and SNEGSKA (reference sequence). Trimming pared 2 bases from V and 2 bases from J, leaving 10 bases between. The CDR3 is 14 amino acids. The CDR3 DNA is TGCAGTGCTAGATGGCCTGGGCGCAATCAGCCCCAGCATTTT. This sequence encodes CSARWPGRNQPQHF.

The rearrangement uses TRBV19 and TRBJ1-5, with no clear D. This CDR3 region has 14 residues. Germline V gene data show CDR1 as LNHDA and CDR2 as SQIVND (reference sequence). V lost 8 bases to trimming and J lost 11 bases, with 22 bases between them. DNA for the CDR3: TGTGCCAGTTCGGAACGCGGACTGTCCGAGACCCAGCATTTT. It specifies CASSERGLSETQHF.

In this sample, this clonotype turned up many times. This chain connects TRBV21-1 to TRBJ2-2; the DNA was not compared with TRBD2, the D call given in the table. TRBV21-1 is listed as a pseudogene. The CDR3 covers 15 residues. The CDR3 bases are TGTGCCAGCAGCAAAGGGAGGAGATTTACCGGGGAGCTGTTTTTT. This translates into CASSKGRRFTGELFF.

J is TRBJ1-2 and V is TRBV18, with TRBD1 as a possible D gene (6 bases). The CDR3 length is 13 residues. The germline V gene encodes CDR1 KGHSH and CDR2 LQKENI. V was cut by 2 bases and J by 2 bases, with 6 bases left in between. CDR3 region: CASSPGGNYGYTF. The DNA for the CDR3 is TGTGCCAGCTCACCAGGGGGCAACTATGGCTACACCTTC.

This rearrangement joins TRBV20-1 to TRBJ2-5; D is unclear. The CDR3 consists of 12 residues. V was trimmed by 3 bases and J by 2 bases, leaving 7 bases between them. Per germline, CDR1 DFQATT and CDR2 SNEGSKA (reference sequence). The CDR3 nucleotides are TGCAGTGCTAGTGTGCAGCAAGAGACCCAGTACTTC. Translated, it gives CSASVQQETQYF.

The CDR3, as DNA: TGTGCCAGCAGCCAAGTGGGCCCCAATGAGCAGTTCTTC. Its translation is CASSQVGPNEQFF. This chain links TRBV3-1 with TRBJ2-1; D gene uncertain. V lost 1 base and J 6 bases, leaving 7 bases between the germline ends. The CDR3 sequence is 13 residues long. Germline lookup yields CDR1 LGHDT and CDR2 YNNKEL (reference sequence).

Note on this clonotype: A much bigger clone sits one base away, suggesting this may be a read error. This sequence joins TRBV7-9 and TRBJ2-1; 7 bases line up with TRBD1. The CDR3 has 15 residues. Germline CDR1 is SEHNR and CDR2 is FQNEAQ (reference sequence). CDR3 coding DNA: TGTGTCAGCAGCTCACCGGGACAGACTCTCAATGAGCAGTTCTTC. This gives the protein CVSSSPGQTLNEQFF.

The V call is TRBV7-2, the J call TRBJ2-1, with TRBD1 as a possible D gene (6 bases). With 2 bases removed from V and 11 bases from J, the gap between germline ends came to 13 bases. Germline V lookup: CDR1 SGHTA, CDR2 FQGNSA. The CDR3 has 13 residues. The CDR3 nucleotides read TGTGCCAGCAGCTTAAGTGGGACACCTAAGCAGTTCTTC. Amino acids: CASSLSGTPKQFF.

The chain recombines TRBV9 with TRBJ2-1, with D possibly matching TRBD2 (6 bases). Trimming stripped 3 bases from V and 6 bases from J, with 10 bases between. Looked up from germline, CDR1 is SGDLS and CDR2 is YYNGEE. This CDR3 spans 13 amino acids. CDR3 region: CASSAGGFNEQFF. Here the CDR3 DNA reads TGTGCCAGCAGCGCTGGGGGGTTCAATGAGCAGTTCTTC.

The gene calls are TRBV28 and TRBJ2-7, with unresolved D. The CDR3 is 12 amino acids. CDR1 MDHEN and CDR2 SYDVKM come from the germline V gene. V dropped 2 bases and J dropped 7 bases, with 9 bases sitting between them. The CDR3 loop reads CASSLGGREQYF. The CDR3 DNA reads TGTGCCAGCAGTTTAGGTGGTCGGGAGCAGTACTTC.

The CDR3 DNA reads as TGCAGTGCGAAACTTAGCGGGTTACGCACAGATACGCAGTATTTT. Translated: CSAKLSGLRTDTQYF. V usage is TRBV20-1 and J usage is TRBJ2-3; 7 nucleotides match TRBD2. The CDR3 is 15 residues long. CDR1 and CDR2 (germline): DFQATT, SNEGSKA (reference sequence). V trimming: 6 bases; J trimming: 1 base; junction bases outside the gene matches: 10.

In its sample, this clonotype was seen a few times. The CDR3 reads CASSTQQWLTEAFF. CDR3 nucleotide sequence: TGTGCCAGCAGCACTCAGCAATGGCTCACTGAAGCTTTCTTT. The J gene is TRBJ1-1, the V gene TRBV7-9; D uncertain. The CDR3 spans 14 residues. Germline CDR1 SEHNR, CDR2 FQNEAQ (reference sequence). Trimming took off 5 bases at V and 4 bases at J, with 14 bases between the two ends.

There are a few counts of this clonotype. V usage is TRBV7-9 and J usage is TRBJ2-3; D is perhaps TRBD1 or TRBD2 (5 bases each). Germline V gene sequence: CDR1 SEHNR, CDR2 FQNEAQ (reference sequence). The CDR3 runs 14 residues. V shed 5 bases and J shed 2 bases, with 11 bases lying between them. The CDR3 reads CASSPRGHTDTQYF. The CDR3 DNA reads as TGTGCCAGCAGCCCGAGGGGCCACACAGATACGCAGTATTTT.

This clonotype was picked up many times. CDR3 sequence: CASSPRGNMNTEAFF. The CDR3 nucleotides are TGTGCCAGCTCCCCGAGGGGCAACATGAACACTGAAGCTTTCTTT. The chain couples TRBV18 to TRBJ1-1, with a tentative D call TRBD1 (5 bases). The V gene's germline CDR1 is KGHSH and CDR2 LQKENI. Trimming stripped 6 bases from V and 0 bases from J, with 14 bases between. This CDR3 has 15 amino acids.

Ten or more counts support this clonotype. CDR3: CASRLAGSTDTQYF. The CDR3, as DNA: TGTGCCAGCAGACTAGCGGGGAGCACAGATACGCAGTATTTT. J is TRBJ2-3 and V is TRBV6-1, with 10 bases lining up with TRBD2. The V and J ends lost 6 bases and 0 bases, in that order; junction bases with no gene match: 0. CDR3 length: 14 amino acids. Germline assignment: CDR1 MNHNS and CDR2 SASEGT.

This clonotype showed up just a few times. The chain combines TRBV29-1 with TRBJ2-5, with 7 nucleotides matching TRBD2. The CDR3 covers 12 residues. V lost 6 bases and J lost 5; bases outside the gene matches: 6. Germline assignment: CDR1 SQVTM and CDR2 ANQGSEA. CDR3 loop: CSVTKGGETQYF. The DNA for the CDR3 is TGCAGCGTGACGAAGGGAGGGGAGACCCAGTACTTC.

This clonotype was seen ten or more times. The rearrangement uses TRBV7-2 and TRBJ2-3; no firm D call. CDR1 is SGHTA, CDR2 FQGNSA, per germline. The CDR3 consists of 13 residues. The V and J ends lost 1 base and 6 bases respectively, with 8 bases between them. CDR3 sequence (DNA): TGTGCCAGCAGCTTAGGGTTAGATGATACGCAGTATTTT. This translates into CASSLGLDDTQYF.